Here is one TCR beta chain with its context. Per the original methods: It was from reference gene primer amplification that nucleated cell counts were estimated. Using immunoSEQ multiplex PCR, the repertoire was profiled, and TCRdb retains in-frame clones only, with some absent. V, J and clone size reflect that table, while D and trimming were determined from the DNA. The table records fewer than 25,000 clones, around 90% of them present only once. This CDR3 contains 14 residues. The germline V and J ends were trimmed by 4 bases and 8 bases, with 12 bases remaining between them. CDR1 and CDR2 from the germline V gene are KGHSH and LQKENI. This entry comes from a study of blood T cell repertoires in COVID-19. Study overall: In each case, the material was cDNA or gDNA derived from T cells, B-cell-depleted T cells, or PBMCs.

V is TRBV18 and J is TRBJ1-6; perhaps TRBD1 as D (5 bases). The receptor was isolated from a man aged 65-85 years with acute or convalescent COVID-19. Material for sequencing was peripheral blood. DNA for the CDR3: TGTGCCAGCTCACACCTCGACAGAGATTCACCCCTCCACTTT. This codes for CASSHLDRDSPLHF.